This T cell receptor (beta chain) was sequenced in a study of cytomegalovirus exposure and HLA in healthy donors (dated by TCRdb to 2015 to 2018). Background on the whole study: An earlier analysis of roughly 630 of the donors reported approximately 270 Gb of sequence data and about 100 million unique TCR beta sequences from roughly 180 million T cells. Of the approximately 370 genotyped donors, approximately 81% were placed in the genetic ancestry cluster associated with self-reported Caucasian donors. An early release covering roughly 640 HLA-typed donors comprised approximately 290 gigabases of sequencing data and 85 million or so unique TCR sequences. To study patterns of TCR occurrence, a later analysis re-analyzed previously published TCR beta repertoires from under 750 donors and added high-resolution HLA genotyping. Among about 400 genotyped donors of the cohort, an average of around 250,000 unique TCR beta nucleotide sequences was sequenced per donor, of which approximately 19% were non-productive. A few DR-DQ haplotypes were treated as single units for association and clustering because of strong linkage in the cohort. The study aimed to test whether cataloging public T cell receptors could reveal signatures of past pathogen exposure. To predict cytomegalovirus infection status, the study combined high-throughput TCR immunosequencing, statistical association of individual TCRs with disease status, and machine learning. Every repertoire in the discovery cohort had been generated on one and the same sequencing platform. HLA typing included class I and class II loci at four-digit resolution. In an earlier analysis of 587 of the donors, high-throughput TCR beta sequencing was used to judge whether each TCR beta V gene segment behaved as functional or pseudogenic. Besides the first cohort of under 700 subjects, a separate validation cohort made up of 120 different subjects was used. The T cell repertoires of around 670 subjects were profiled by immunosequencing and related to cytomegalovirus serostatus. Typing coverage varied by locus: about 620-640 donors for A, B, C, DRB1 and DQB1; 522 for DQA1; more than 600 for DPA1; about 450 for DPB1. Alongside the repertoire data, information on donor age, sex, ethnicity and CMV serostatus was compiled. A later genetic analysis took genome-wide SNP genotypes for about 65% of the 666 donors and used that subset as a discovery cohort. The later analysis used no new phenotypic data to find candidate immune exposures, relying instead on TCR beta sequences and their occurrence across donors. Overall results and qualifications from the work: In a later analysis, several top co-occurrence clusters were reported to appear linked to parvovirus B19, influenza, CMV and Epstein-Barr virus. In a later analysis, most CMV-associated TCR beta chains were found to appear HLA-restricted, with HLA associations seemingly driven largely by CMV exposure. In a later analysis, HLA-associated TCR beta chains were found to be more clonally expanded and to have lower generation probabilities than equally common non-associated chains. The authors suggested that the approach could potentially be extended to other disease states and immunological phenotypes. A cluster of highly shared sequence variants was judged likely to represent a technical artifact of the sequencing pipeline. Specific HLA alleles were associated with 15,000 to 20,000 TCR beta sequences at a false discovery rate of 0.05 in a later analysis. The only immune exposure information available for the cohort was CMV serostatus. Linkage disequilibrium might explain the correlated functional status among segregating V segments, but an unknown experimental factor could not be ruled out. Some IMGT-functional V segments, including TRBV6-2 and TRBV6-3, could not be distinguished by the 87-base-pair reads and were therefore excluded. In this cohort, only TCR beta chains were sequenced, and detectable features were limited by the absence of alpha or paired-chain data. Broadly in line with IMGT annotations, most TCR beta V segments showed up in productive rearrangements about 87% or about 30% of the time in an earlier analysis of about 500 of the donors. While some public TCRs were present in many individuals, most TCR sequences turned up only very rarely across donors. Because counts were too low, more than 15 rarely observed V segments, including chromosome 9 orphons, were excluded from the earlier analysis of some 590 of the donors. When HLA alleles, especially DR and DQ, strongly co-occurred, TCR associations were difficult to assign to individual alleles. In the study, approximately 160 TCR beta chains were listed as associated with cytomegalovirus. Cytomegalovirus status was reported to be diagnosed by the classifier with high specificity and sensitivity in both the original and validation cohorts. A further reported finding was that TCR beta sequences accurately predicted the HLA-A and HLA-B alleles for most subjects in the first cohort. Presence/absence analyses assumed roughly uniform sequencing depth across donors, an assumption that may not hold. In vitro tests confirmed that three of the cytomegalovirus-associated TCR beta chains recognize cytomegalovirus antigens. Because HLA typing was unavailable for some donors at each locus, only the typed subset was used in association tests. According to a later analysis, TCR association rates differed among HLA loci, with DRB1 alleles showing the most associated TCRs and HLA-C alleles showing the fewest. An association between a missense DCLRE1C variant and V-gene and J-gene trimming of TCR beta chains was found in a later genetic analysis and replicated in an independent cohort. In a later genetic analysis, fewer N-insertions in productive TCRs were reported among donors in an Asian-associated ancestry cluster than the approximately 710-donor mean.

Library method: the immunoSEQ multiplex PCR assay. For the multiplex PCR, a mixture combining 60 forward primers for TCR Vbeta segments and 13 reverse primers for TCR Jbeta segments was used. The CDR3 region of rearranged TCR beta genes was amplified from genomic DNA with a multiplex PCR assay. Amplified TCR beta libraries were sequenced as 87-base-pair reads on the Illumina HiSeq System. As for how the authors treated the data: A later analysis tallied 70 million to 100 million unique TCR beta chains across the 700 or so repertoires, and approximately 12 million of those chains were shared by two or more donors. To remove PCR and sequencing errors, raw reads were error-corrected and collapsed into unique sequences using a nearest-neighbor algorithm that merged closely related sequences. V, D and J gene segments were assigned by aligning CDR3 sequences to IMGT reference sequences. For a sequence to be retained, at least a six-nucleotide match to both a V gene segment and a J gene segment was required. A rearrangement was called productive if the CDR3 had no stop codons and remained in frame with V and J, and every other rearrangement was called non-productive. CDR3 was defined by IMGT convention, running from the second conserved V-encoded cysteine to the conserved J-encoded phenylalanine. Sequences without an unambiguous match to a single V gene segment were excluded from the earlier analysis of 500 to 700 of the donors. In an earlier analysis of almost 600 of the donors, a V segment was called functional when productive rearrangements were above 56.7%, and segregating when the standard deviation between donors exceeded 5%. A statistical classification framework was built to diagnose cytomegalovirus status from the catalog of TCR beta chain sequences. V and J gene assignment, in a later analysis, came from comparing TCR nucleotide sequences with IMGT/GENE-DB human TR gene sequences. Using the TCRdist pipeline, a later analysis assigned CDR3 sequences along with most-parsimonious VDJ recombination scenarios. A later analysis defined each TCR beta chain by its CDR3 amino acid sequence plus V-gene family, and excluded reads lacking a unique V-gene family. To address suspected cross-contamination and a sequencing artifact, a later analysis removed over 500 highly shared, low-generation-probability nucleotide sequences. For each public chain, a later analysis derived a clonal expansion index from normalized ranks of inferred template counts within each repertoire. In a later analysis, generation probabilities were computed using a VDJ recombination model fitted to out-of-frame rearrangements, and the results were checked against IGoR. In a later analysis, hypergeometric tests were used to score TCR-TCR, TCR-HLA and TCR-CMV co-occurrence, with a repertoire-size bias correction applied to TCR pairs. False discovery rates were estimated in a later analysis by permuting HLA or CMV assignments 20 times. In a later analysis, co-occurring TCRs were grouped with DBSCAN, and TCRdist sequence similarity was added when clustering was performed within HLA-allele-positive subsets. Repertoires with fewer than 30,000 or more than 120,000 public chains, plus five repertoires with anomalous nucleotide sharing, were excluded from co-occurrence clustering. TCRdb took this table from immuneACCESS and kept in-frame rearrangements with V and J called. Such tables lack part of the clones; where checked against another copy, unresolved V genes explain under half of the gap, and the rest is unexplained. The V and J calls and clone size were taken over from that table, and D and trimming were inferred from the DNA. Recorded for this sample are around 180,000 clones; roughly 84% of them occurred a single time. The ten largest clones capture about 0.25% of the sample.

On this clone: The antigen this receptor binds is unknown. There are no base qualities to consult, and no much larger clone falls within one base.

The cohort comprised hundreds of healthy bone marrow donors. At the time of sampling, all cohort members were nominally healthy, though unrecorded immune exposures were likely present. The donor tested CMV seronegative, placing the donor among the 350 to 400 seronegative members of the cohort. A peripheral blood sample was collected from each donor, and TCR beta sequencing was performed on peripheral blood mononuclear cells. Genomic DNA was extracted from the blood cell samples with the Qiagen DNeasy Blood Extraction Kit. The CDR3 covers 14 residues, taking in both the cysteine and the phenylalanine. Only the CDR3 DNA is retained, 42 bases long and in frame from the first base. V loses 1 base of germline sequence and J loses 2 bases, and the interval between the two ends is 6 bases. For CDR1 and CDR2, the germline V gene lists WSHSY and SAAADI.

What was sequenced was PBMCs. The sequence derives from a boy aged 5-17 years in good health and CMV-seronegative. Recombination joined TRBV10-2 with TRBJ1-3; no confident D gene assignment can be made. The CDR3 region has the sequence CASSEFGPGNTIYF. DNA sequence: TGCGCCAGCAGTGAGTTTGGGCCTGGAAACACCATATATTTT.